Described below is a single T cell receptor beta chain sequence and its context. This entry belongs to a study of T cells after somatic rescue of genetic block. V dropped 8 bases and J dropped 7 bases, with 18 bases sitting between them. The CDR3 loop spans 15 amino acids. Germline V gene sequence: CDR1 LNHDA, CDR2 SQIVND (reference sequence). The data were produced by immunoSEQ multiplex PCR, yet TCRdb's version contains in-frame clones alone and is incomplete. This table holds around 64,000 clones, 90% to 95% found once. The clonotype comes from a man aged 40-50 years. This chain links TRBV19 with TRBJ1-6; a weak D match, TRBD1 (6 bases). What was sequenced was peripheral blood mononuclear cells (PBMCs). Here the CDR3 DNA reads TGTGCCAGTTCCGTCGACAGGAGGGGGAATTCACCCCTCCACTTT. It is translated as CASSVDRRGNSPLHF.